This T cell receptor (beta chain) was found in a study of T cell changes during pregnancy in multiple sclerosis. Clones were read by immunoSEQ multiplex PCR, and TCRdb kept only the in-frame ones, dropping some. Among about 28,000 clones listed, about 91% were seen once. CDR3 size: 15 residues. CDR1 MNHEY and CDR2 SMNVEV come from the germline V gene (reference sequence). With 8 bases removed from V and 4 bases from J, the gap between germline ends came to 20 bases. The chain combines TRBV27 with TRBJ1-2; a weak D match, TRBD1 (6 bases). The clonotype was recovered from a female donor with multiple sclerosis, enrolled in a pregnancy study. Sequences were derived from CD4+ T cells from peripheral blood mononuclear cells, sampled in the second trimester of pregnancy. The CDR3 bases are TGTGCCAGCCGCTCCGGACAGACCCCTTTCTATGGCTACACCTTC. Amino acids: CASRSGQTPFYGYTF.